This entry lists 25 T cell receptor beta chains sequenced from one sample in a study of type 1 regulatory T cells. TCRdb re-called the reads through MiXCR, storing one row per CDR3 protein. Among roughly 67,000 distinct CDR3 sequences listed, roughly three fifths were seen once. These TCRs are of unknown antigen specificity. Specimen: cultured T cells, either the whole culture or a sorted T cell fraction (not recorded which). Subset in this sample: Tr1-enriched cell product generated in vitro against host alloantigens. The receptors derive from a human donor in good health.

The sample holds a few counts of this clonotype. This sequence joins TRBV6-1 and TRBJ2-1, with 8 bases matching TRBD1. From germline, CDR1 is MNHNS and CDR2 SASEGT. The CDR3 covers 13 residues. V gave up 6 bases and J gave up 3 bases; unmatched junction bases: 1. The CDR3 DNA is TGTGCCAGCAGCGGGACAGGCTACAATGAGCAGTTCTTC. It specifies CASSGTGYNEQFF.

CDR3 bases: TGCAGTGCGCCGCCTCAGGCAGCTGGGGCCAACGTCCTGACTTTC. It specifies CSAPPQAAGANVLTF. The chain recombines TRBV20-1 with TRBJ2-6; D is ambiguous. The CDR3 consists of 15 residues. V was cut by 6 bases and J by 2 bases, with 14 bases left in between. Germline V lookup: CDR1 DFQATT, CDR2 SNEGSKA (reference sequence).

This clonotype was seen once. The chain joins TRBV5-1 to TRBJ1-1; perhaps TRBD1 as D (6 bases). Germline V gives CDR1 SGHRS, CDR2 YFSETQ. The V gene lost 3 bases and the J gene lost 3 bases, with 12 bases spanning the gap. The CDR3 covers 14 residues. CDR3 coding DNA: TGCGCCAGCAGCTCCACAGGGTTGTACACTGAAGCTTTCTTT. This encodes CASSSTGLYTEAFF.

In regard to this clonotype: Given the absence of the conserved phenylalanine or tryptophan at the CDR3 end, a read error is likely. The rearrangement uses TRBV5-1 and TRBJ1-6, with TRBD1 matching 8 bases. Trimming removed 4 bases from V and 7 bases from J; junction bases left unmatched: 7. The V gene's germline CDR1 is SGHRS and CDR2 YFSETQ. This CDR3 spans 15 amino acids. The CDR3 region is CASSDRQGKNSPLHL. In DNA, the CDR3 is TGCGCCAGCAGCGACAGACAGGGGAAGAATTCACCCCTCCACCTT.

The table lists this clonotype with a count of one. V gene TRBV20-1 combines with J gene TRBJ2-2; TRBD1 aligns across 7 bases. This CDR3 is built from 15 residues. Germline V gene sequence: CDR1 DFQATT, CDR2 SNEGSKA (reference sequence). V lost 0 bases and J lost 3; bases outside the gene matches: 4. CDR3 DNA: TGCAGTGCTAGAGATGACGGGACAGACACCGGGGAGCTGTTTTTT. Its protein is CSARDDGTDTGELFF.

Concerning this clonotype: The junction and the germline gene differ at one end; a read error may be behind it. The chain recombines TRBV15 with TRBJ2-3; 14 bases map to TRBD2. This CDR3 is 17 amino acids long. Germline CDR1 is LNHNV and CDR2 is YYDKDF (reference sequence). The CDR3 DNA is TGTGCCGCCAGCAGAGATAGACTAGCGGGAGGGTCAGATACGCAGTATTTT. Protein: CAASRDRLAGGSDTQYF.

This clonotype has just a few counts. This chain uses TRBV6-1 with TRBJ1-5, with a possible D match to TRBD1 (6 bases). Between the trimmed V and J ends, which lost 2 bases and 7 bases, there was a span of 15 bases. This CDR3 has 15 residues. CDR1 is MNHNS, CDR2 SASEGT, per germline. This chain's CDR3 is CASSESRGVGQPQHF. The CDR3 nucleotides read TGTGCCAGCAGTGAAAGCAGGGGCGTGGGGCAGCCCCAGCATTTT.

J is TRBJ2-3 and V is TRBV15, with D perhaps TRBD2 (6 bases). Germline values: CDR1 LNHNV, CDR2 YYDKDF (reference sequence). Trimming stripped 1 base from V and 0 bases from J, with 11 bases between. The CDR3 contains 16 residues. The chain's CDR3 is CATSRASGPSTDTQYF. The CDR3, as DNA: TGTGCCACCAGCAGAGCGAGCGGGCCTAGCACAGATACGCAGTATTTT.

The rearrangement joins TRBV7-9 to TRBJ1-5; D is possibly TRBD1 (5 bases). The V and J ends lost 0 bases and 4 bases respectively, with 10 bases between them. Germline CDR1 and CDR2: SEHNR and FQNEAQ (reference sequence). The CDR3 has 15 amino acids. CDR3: CASSLAGADNQPQHF. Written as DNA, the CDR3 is TGTGCCAGCAGCTTAGCAGGGGCGGATAATCAGCCCCAGCATTTT.

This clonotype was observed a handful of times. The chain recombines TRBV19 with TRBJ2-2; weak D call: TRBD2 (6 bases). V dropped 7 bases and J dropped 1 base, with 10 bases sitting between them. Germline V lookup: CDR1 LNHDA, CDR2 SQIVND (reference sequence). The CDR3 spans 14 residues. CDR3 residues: CASNLALNTGELFF. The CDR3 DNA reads TGTGCCAGTAATCTAGCGCTGAACACCGGGGAGCTGTTTTTT.

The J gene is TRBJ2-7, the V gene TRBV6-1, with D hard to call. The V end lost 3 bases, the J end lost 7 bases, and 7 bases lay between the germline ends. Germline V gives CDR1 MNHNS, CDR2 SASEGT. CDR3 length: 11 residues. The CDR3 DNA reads TGTGCCAGCAGTGAGTTGGGGGAGCAGTACTTC. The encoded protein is CASSELGEQYF.

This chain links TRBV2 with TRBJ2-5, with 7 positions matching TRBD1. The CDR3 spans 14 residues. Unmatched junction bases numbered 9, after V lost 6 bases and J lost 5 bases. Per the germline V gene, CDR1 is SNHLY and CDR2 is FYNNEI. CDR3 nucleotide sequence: TGTGCCAGCAGCCGGGACAGTCCTCCGGAGACCCAGTACTTC. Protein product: CASSRDSPPETQYF.

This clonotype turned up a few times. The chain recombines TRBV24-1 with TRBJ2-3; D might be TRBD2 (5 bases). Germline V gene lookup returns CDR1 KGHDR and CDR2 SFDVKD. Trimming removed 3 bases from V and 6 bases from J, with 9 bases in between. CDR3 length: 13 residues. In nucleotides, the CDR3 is TGTGCCACCAGTGATGGAGGATTGGATACGCAGTATTTT. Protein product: CATSDGGLDTQYF.

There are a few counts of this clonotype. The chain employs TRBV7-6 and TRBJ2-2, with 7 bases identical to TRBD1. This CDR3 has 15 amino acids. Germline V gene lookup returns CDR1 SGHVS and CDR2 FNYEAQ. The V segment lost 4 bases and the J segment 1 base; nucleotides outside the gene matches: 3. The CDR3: CASSSNRGNTGELFF. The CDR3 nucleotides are TGTGCCAGCAGCTCCAACAGGGGGAACACCGGGGAGCTGTTTTTT.

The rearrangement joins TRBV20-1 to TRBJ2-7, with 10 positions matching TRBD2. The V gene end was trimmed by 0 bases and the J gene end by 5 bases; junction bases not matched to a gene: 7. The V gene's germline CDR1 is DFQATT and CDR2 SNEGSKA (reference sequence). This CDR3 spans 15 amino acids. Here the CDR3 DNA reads TGCAGTGCTAGAGATCGAAGCGGGAGGGCCCACGAGCAGTACTTC. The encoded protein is CSARDRSGRAHEQYF.

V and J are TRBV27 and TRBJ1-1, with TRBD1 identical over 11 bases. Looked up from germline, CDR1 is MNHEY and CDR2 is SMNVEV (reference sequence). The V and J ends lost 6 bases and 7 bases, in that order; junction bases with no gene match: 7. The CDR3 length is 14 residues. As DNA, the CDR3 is TGTGCCAGCAGACTCGGACAGGGGGCGGTTGAAGCTTTCTTT. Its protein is CASRLGQGAVEAFF.

CDR3 DNA sequence: TGTGCCATCAGGAACCCTAGCGGGCCCGGGGATACGCAGTATTTT. Translated: CAIRNPSGPGDTQYF. The chain couples TRBV10-3 to TRBJ2-3; 8 bases align to TRBD2. In germline, CDR1 is ENHRY, CDR2 SYGVKD. V shed 6 bases, J shed 6 bases, and the junction held 11 bases outside the gene matches. This CDR3 region has 15 residues.

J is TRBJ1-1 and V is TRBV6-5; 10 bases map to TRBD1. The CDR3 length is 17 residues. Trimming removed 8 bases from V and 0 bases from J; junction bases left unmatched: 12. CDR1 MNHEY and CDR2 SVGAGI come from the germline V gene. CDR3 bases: TGTGCCAGCTCCGCGGGGACAGGGGTTTTTATGAACACTGAAGCTTTCTTT. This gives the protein CASSAGTGVFMNTEAFF.

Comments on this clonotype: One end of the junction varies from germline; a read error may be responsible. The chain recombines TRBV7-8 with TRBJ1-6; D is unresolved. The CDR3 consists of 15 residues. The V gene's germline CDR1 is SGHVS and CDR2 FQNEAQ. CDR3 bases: TGTGCCAGCAGCTTAGGGAACTCCTATAATTCACTCCTCCACTTT. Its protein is CASSLGNSYNSLLHF.

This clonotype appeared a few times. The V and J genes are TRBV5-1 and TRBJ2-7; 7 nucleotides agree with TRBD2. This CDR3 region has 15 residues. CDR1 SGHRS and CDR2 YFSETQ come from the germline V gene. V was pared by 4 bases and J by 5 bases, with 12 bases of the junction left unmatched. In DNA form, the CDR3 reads TGCGCCAGCAGCCCGGGGTGGCGGGAGTTGGACGAGCAGTACTTC. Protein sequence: CASSPGWRELDEQYF.

The CDR3 is CATSDRLRTSYNEQFF. The CDR3 DNA follows: TGTGCCACCAGTGATCGGCTAAGGACCTCCTACAATGAGCAGTTCTTC. The J gene is TRBJ2-1, the V gene TRBV24-1; D unclear. Trimming removed 3 bases from V and 0 bases from J, with 11 bases in between. The CDR3 is 16 amino acids. Germline V gene sequence: CDR1 KGHDR, CDR2 SFDVKD.

CDR3 DNA sequence: TGCAGTGCTTATCGGACTAGCGGGATTAATTCTAGGTCCTACAATGAGCAGTTCTTC. It encodes CSAYRTSGINSRSYNEQFF. This chain uses TRBV20-1 with TRBJ2-1, with 12 bases identical to TRBD2. Looked up from germline, CDR1 is DFQATT and CDR2 is SNEGSKA (reference sequence). The CDR3 runs 19 residues. With V trimmed by 5 bases and J by 1 base, 15 bases remained unmatched.

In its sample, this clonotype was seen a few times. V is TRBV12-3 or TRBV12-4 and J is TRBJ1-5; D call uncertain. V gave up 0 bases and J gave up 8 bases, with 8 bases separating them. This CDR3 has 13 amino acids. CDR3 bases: TGTGCCAGCAGTTTAGCGCCCAAAGAGCCCCAGCATTTT. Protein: CASSLAPKEPQHF.

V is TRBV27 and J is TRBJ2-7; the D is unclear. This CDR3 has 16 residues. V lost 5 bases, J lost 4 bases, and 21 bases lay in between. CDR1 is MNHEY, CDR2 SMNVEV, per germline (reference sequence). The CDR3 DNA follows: TGTGCCAGCAGTCCATCCCTAGTGGATCTATCTTACGAGCAGTACTTC. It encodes CASSPSLVDLSYEQYF.

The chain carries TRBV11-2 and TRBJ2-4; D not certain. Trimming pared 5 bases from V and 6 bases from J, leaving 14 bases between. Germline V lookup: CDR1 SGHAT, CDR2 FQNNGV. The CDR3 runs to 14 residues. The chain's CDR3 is CASSPILPANIQYF. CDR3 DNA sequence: TGTGCCAGCAGCCCCATTCTGCCCGCAAACATTCAGTACTTC.